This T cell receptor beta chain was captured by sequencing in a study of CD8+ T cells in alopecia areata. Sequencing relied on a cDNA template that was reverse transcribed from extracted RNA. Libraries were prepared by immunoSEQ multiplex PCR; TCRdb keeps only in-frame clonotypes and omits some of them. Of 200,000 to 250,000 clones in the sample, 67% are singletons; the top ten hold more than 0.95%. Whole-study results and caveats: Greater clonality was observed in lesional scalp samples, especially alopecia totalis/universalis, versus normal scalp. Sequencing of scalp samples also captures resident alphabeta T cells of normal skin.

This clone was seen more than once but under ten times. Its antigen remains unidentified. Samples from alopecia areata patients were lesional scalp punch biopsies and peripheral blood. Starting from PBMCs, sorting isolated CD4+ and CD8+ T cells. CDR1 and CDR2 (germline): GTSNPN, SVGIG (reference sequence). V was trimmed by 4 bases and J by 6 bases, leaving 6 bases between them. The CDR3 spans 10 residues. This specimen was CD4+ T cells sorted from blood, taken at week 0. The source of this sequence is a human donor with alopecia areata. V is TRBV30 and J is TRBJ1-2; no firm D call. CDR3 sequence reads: CAWKSHGYTF. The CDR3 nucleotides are TGTGCCTGGAAGAGTCATGGCTACACCTTC.